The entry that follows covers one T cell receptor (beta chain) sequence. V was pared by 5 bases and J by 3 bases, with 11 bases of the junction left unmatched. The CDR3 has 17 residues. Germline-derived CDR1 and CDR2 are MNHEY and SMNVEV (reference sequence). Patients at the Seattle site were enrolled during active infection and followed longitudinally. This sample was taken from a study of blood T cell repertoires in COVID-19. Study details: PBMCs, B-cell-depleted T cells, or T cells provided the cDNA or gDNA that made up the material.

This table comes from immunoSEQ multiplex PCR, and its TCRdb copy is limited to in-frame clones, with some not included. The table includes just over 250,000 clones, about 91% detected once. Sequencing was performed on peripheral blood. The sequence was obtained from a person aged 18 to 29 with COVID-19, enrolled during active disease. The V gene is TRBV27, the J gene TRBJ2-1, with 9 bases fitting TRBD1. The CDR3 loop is CASSPRTGAVVYNEQFF. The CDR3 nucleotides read TGTGCCAGCAGTCCAAGGACAGGGGCTGTAGTCTACAATGAGCAGTTCTTC.